This TCR beta chain was obtained from a study of OX40 agonist ivuxolimab in advanced cancers. About the study: Enrollees could have had prior anti-PD-1, anti-PD-L1 or anti-CTLA-4 therapy, which about 40% had received. Three patients, one with hepatocellular carcinoma and two with cutaneous melanoma, responded partially.

On this clone: Its antigen remains unidentified.

Generated by immunoSEQ multiplex PCR, the TCRdb table keeps only in-frame clones and is missing some. The sample comprises tens of thousands of clones, approximately 79% of which are singletons, and under 2% rests with the top ten. Study results and caveats: CD8+ T cells were the subset that, on average, had more expanded clones than CD4+.

The sequence derives from an adult with an advanced solid tumor such as melanoma, head and neck, liver or kidney cancer. The sequencing here drew on CD4+ or CD8+ T cells sorted from blood, taken in a trial of the OX40 agonist ivuxolimab.

The CDR3 here is CASSQDLTSGRRGEQYF. CDR3 coding DNA: TGCGCCAGCAGCCAAGATCTCACTAGCGGGAGACGTGGCGAGCAGTACTTC. The rearrangement joins TRBV4-1 to TRBJ2-7; 11 nucleotides line up with TRBD2. CDR1 and CDR2 (germline): MGHRA, YSYEKL. V gave up 0 bases and J gave up 6 bases; unmatched junction bases: 10. The CDR3 totals 17 residues.